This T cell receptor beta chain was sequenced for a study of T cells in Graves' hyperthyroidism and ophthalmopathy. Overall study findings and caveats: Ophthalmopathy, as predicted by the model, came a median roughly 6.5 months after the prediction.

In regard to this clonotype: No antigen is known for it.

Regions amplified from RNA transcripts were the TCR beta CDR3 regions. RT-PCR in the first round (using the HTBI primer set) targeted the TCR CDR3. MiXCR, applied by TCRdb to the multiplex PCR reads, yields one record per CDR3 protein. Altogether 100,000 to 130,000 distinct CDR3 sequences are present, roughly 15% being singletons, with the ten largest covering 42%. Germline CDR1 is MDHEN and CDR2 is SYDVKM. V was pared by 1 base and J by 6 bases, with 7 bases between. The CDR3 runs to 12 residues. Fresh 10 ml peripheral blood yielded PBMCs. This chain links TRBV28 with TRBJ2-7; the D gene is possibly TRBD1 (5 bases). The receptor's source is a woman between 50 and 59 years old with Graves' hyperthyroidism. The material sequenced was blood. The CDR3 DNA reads TGTGCCAGCAGTTTATTAGGGGTCGAGCAGTACTTC. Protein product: CASSLLGVEQYF. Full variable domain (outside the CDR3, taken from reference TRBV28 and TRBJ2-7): DVKVTQSSRYLVKRTGEKVFLECVQDMDHENMFWYRQDPGLGLRLIYFSYDVKMKEKGDIPEGYSVSREKKERFSLILESASTNQTSMYLCASSLLGVEQYFGPGTRLTVT.